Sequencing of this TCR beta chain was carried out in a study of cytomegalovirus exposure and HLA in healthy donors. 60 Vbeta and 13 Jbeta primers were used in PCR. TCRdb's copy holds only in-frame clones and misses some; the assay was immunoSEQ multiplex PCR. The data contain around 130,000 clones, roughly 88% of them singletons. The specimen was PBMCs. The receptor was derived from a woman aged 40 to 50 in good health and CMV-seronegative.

In DNA form, the CDR3 reads TGTGCCAGCAGCTTGCTAGCGGGAAACAATGAGCAGTTCTTC. Protein: CASSLLAGNNEQFF. The rearrangement uses TRBV7-2 and TRBJ2-1, with 9 bases aligning to TRBD2. Germline loops: CDR1 SGHTA, CDR2 FQGNSA. Trimming cost V 3 bases and J 5 bases; bases outside gene matches: 2. The CDR3 runs 14 residues.